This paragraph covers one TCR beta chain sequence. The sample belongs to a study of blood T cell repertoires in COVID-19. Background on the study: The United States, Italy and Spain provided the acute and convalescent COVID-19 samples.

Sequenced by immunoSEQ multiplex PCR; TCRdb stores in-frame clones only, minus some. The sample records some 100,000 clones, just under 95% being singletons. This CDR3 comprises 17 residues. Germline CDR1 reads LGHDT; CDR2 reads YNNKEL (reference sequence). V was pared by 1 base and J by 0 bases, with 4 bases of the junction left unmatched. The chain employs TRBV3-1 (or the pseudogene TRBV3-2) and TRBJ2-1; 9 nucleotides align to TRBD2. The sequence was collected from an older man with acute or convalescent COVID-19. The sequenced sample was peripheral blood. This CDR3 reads CASSQGLSGGSYNEQFF. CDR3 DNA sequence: TGTGCCAGCAGCCAAGGACTTAGCGGGGGCTCCTACAATGAGCAGTTCTTC.